These 18 T cell receptor beta chains share one sample of origin, sequenced in a study of control samples from healthy donors and cancer patients. TCRdb's table, derived via immunoSEQ multiplex PCR, lists solely in-frame clones and lacks some. The sample lists 60,000 or so clones; around 95% were seen once. The sequenced material came from blood. All receptors come from a woman between 18 and 29 years old in good health.

The V call is TRBV28, the J call TRBJ2-7; D is ambiguous. Trimming took 2 bases from V and 6 from J, leaving 14 bases between them. The CDR3 contains 14 residues. Germline CDR1 MDHEN, CDR2 SYDVKM. The CDR3 spells CASSLRSGRGEQYF. The CDR3 DNA reads TGTGCCAGCAGTTTACGGTCCGGGCGTGGCGAGCAGTACTTC.

This chain uses TRBV13 with TRBJ1-2; TRBD1 agrees at 9 bases. Losses at the gene ends were 4 bases for V and 4 bases for J; bases not matched to a gene: 7. Germline CDR1 reads PRHDT; CDR2 reads FYEKMQ (reference sequence). CDR3 length equals 15 residues. CDR3 nucleotides: TGTGCCAGCAGCTCACAGGGGGCTAGGTTCTATGGCTACACCTTC. Amino acids: CASSSQGARFYGYTF.

Concerning this clone: At one of its ends the junction is not consistent with the germline gene, which may arise from a read error. This rearrangement joins TRBV9 to TRBJ2-7, with a tentative D call TRBD1 (5 bases). Germline loops: CDR1 SGDLS, CDR2 YYNGEE. The CDR3 covers 15 residues. The CDR3: CASSVSATGAYGQYF. CDR3 nucleotide sequence: TGTGCCAGCAGCGTATCCGCCACAGGAGCCTACGGGCAGTACTTC.

The V and J genes are TRBV6-9 and TRBJ1-3, with 10 bases aligning to TRBD1. The V gene end was trimmed by 7 bases and the J gene end by 4 bases; junction bases not matched to a gene: 7. The CDR3 is 15 residues long. From germline, CDR1 is MNHGY and CDR2 SVAAGI. The CDR3 spells CASTRQGAYGNTIYF. The CDR3, as DNA: TGTGCCAGCACCCGACAGGGGGCGTACGGAAACACCATATATTTT.

V usage is TRBV10-1 and J usage is TRBJ1-1; possibly TRBD1 for D (5 bases). Germline V lookup: CDR1 WNHNN, CDR2 SYGVQD (reference sequence). The CDR3 has 14 amino acids. V was clipped by 4 bases and J by 1 base, with 10 bases between them. The CDR3 DNA reads TGCGCCAGCAGTGCCCGGGGCAGGAACACTGAAGCTTTCTTT. It is translated as CASSARGRNTEAFF.

The chain recombines TRBV20-1 with TRBJ1-2; tentatively, D is TRBD1 (6 bases). Trimming removed 4 bases at V and 4 bases at J, with 16 bases between. The CDR3 extends over 14 amino acids. CDR1 is DFQATT and CDR2 is SNEGSKA in the germline V gene (reference sequence). The CDR3 bases are TGCAGTGCTAATGATCCCGGGACAAGCTATGGCTACACCTTC. Translated: CSANDPGTSYGYTF.

This CDR3 is CASSPTGLKEKLFF. The DNA of the CDR3 is TGTGCCAGCAGCCCGACAGGGTTAAAGGAAAAACTGTTTTTT. V usage is TRBV7-9 and J usage is TRBJ1-4, with 7 bases aligning to TRBD1. Germline CDR1 SEHNR, CDR2 FQNEAQ (reference sequence). The CDR3 runs to 14 residues. J gave up 8 bases and V 5 bases, and 8 bases lay outside the gene matches.

This chain joins TRBV29-1 and TRBJ1-2; TRBD1 aligns across 8 bases. V was clipped by 6 bases and J by 7 bases; unmatched bases: 7. Germline assignment: CDR1 SQVTM and CDR2 ANQGSEA. The CDR3 spans 12 residues. CDR3 bases: TGCAGCGTGGGGGACAGGATGGGTGGCTACACCTTC. Amino acids: CSVGDRMGGYTF.

V usage is TRBV3-1 (or the pseudogene TRBV3-2) and J usage is TRBJ1-3; D call uncertain. V lost 4 bases and J lost 4, with 20 bases in between. This CDR3 has 17 amino acids. CDR1 is LGHDT, CDR2 YNNKEL, per germline (reference sequence). The CDR3 sequence is CASSPLSGPLLGNTIYF. The CDR3 DNA reads as TGTGCCAGCAGCCCTTTAAGCGGGCCCTTATTGGGAAACACCATATATTTT.

This clone was observed once. The rearrangement uses TRBV6-5 and TRBJ2-7; D uncertain. V was trimmed by 4 bases and J by 1 base, leaving 11 bases between them. The CDR3 covers 14 residues. Germline V gene lookup returns CDR1 MNHEY and CDR2 SVGAGI. The CDR3 spells CASSWGGKSYEQYF. Written as DNA, the CDR3 is TGTGCCAGCAGTTGGGGTGGCAAGTCCTACGAGCAGTACTTC.

This clone was counted a single time. The V call is TRBV9, the J call TRBJ2-5; 8 bases are shared with TRBD1. V shed 3 bases, J shed 4 bases, and the junction held 5 bases outside the gene matches. This CDR3 has 14 amino acids. Germline CDR1 reads SGDLS; CDR2 reads YYNGEE. The CDR3 reads CASSAQGGVETQYF. Here the CDR3 DNA reads TGTGCCAGCAGCGCACAGGGGGGCGTAGAGACCCAGTACTTC.

This chain joins TRBV11-3 and TRBJ2-3; a weak D match, TRBD1 (5 bases). This CDR3 contains 13 residues. The V gene lost 4 bases and the J gene lost 6 bases, with 11 bases spanning the gap. Germline-derived CDR1 and CDR2 are SGHNT and YENEEA. The CDR3 loop reads CASSYRLEDTQYF. The DNA for the CDR3 is TGTGCCAGCAGCTACAGGCTCGAGGATACGCAGTATTTT.

V gene TRBV19 combines with J gene TRBJ2-7, with D unclear. The ends were cut back, 5 bases at V and 2 bases at J, with 10 bases in the middle. Germline V lookup: CDR1 LNHDA, CDR2 SQIVND (reference sequence). This CDR3 spans 13 amino acids. The CDR3 nucleotides are TGTGCCAGTAGTCTGGATCATACCTACGAGCAGTACTTC. It yields the protein CASSLDHTYEQYF.

The chain has TRBV19 and TRBJ1-3, with D perhaps TRBD1 (6 bases). Trimming pared 5 bases from V and 0 bases from J, leaving 17 bases between. CDR1 is LNHDA, CDR2 SQIVND, per germline (reference sequence). This CDR3 spans 17 amino acids. CDR3 coding DNA: TGTGCCAGTAGTTCAACAGGGTATACAGCCTCTGGAAACACCATATATTTT. It codes for CASSSTGYTASGNTIYF.

This clone was observed a single time. The chain links TRBV18 to TRBJ1-6, with 11 nucleotides matching TRBD1. Germline V CDR1 and CDR2: KGHSH, LQKENI. There are 17 residues in the CDR3. The junction had 10 bases not matched to a gene; V was cut back by 4 bases and J by 8 bases. The CDR3 reads CASSQGLDRGPYSPLHF. The CDR3 DNA follows: TGTGCCAGCTCACAGGGGCTGGACAGGGGGCCATATTCACCCCTCCACTTT.

The chain employs TRBV5-1 and TRBJ1-1; 7 bases map to TRBD1. V trimming: 4 bases; J trimming: 1 base; junction bases outside the gene matches: 4. Per germline, CDR1 SGHRS and CDR2 YFSETQ. This CDR3 contains 14 residues. This CDR3 reads CASSPQGRNTEAFF. The DNA of the CDR3 is TGCGCCAGCAGCCCACAGGGGAGGAACACTGAAGCTTTCTTT.

Comments on this clone: At one boundary the junction diverges from the germline segment, which might be a read error. The chain links TRBV14 to TRBJ1-1; no reliable D call. The CDR3 contains 13 residues. The germline gives CDR1 SGHDN, CDR2 FVKESK. CDR3 sequence: CATATRLKTEAFF. The CDR3 DNA sequence: TGTGCCACAGCTACGAGGTTGAAGACTGAAGCTTTCTTT.

The genes are TRBV5-4 and TRBJ1-1; 10 nucleotides line up with TRBD1. Germline V gives CDR1 SGHNT, CDR2 YYREEE (reference sequence). The CDR3 spans 13 residues. The V gene end was trimmed by 0 bases and the J gene end by 10 bases; junction bases not matched to a gene: 3. The CDR3 here is CASSLGQGATAFF. The CDR3 region has the DNA TGTGCCAGCAGCTTGGGACAGGGGGCTACAGCTTTCTTT.